This TCR beta chain was captured by sequencing in a study of blood T cell repertoires in COVID-19. Background on the study: Whether acute or convalescent, the COVID-19 samples came from the United States, Italy and Spain. T cells, B-cell-depleted T cells, or PBMCs provided the cDNA or gDNA that served as material.

Each participant's cohort was designated according to participant-reported clinical history. The protocol was immunoSEQ multiplex PCR, while the TCRdb copy is restricted to in-frame clones and leaves out a portion. Of some 300,000 clones in the sample, roughly 90% were seen once. The V gene lost 6 bases and the J gene lost 5 bases, with 13 bases spanning the gap. Germline CDR1 and CDR2: MNHEY and SVGAGI. The CDR3 is 13 residues long. This chain links TRBV6-5 with TRBJ1-1, with D tentatively TRBD1 (5 bases). The sequenced material came from PBMCs or T cells enriched from blood (not recorded which). The TCR comes from a woman aged 45-59 years who had been exposed to COVID-19. The CDR3 region is CASRQGSNTEAFF. The CDR3 DNA sequence: TGTGCCAGCAGGCAGGGATCTAATACTGAAGCTTTCTTT.